A selection of T cell receptor beta chains follows, all from one sample in a study of blood T cell repertoires in COVID-19. Clones were sequenced by immunoSEQ multiplex PCR, and TCRdb holds only the in-frame ones, with some missing. Of about 68,000 clones listed, about 82% were seen once; the top ten hold approximately 3.7%. Sequenced material: peripheral blood. These receptors originate from a man aged 50 to 60 with acute or convalescent COVID-19. The CDR3 runs from the conserved cysteine through the conserved F or W. The order of the fields is CDR3 length, J gene, V gene, clone size, D gene, CDR3 DNA, CDR3 protein. A D gene is named only where the DNA matches it firmly. Only part of the rows carry a size: once, few, many, or a class if the clone is expanded.

14 | TRBJ2-1 | TRBV6-5 | NA | NA | TGTGCCTCCACGGACGGGATGACCTACAATGAGCAGTTCTTC | CASTDGMTYNEQFF
15 | TRBJ1-1 | TRBV5-1 | NA | TRBD1 | TGCGCCAGCAGCTCGACCGACAGGGGAGGGACTGAAGCTTTCTTT | CASSSTDRGGTEAFF
13 | TRBJ1-5 | TRBV27 | NA | NA | TGTGCCAGCAGTTACAGGGCAGGTCAGCCCCAGCATTTT | CASSYRAGQPQHF
14 | TRBJ2-2 | TRBV19 | NA | TRBD1 | TGTGCCAGTAGTCTGACAGGGGCCACCGGGGAGCTGTTTTTT | CASSLTGATGELFF
12 | TRBJ2-1 | TRBV11-3 | once | NA | TGTGCCAGCAGTTATCTAGCCGGGGAGCAGTTCTTC | CASSYLAGEQFF
14 | TRBJ1-1 | TRBV10-3 | NA | TRBD1 | TGTGCCGTACAGGGGGCGAAAGGGGTCACTGAAGCTTTCTTT | CAVQGAKGVTEAFF
15 | TRBJ1-2 | TRBV3-1/TRBV3-2 | NA | NA | TGTGCCAGCAGCCAAGCATCGACACGCCTTGGGGGCTACACCTTC | CASSQASTRLGGYTF
12 | TRBJ1-2 | TRBV28 | NA | NA | TGTGCCAGCAGCCTAAGGGGATATGGCTACACCTTC | CASSLRGYGYTF
13 | TRBJ1-4 | TRBV11-2 | once | NA | TGTGCCAGCAGCCCGGGAGTCGGGGAAAAACTGTTTTTT | CASSPGVGEKLFF
17 | TRBJ2-1 | TRBV11-3 | NA | TRBD2 | TGTGCCAGCAGCTTAGAAGGGGCTAGCGGGGGATACAATGAGCAGTTCTTC | CASSLEGASGGYNEQFF
12 | TRBJ2-5 | TRBV3-1/TRBV3-2 | NA | NA | TGTGCCAGCAGCCCCCAGTTGGAGACCCAGTACTTC | CASSPQLETQYF
16 | TRBJ2-1 | TRBV4-2 | NA | TRBD2 | TGTGCCAGCAGCCCCTTACTAGCGGGAGTGGGGAATGAGCAGTTCTTC | CASSPLLAGVGNEQFF
14 | TRBJ2-5 | TRBV9 | NA | TRBD2 | TGTGCCAGCAGCGTAGGGGAGCGGGGAGTGGACCAGTACTTC | CASSVGERGVDQYF
17 | TRBJ2-7 | TRBV15 | NA | TRBD2 | TGTGCCACCAGCATTTTTCCCATAGCGGGAGGAAGCTACGAGCAGTACTTC | CATSIFPIAGGSYEQYF
17 | TRBJ2-1 | TRBV11-2 | NA | TRBD1 | TGTGCCAGCAGCTTAGCCACCGGGACAGGGGCCTACAATGAGCAGTTCTTC | CASSLATGTGAYNEQFF
15 | TRBJ2-1 | TRBV27 | once | TRBD2 | TGTGCCAGCAGTTTGGGGGGGATGACCTACAATGAGCAGTTCTTC | CASSLGGMTYNEQFF
16 | TRBJ2-1 | TRBV6-5 | NA | NA | TGTGCCAGCAGTTATAATCCCGTTAGTAGAGACAATGAGCAGTTCTTC | CASSYNPVSRDNEQFF
15 | TRBJ2-1 | TRBV11-2 | NA | TRBD2 | TGTGCCAGCAGCCCAACGGGACTAGACGGCAATGAGCAGTTCTTC | CASSPTGLDGNEQFF
14 | TRBJ1-1 | TRBV6-5 | NA | NA | TGTGCCAGCAGATCCGACAATGTGAACACTGAAGCTTTCTTT | CASRSDNVNTEAFF
15 | TRBJ2-7 | TRBV9 | once | NA | TGTGCCAGCAGCGTAGGAGGGGGGGGGTCCTACGAGCAGTACTTC | CASSVGGGGSYEQYF
16 | TRBJ1-5 | TRBV3-1/TRBV3-2 | NA | NA | TGTGCCAGCAGCCAAGCGCGTCAGGGTAGGAATCAGCCCCAGCATTTT | CASSQARQGRNQPQHF
18 | TRBJ2-3 | TRBV7-6 | NA | TRBD2 | TGTGCCAGCAGCTTAGGACTAGCGGGGGCCGCTAGCACAGATACGCAGTATTTT | CASSLGLAGAASTDTQYF
15 | TRBJ2-3 | TRBV2 | NA | TRBD2 | TGTGCCAGCAGTGCCCCAGCGGGGGCCGCAGATACGCAGTATTTT | CASSAPAGAADTQYF
14 | TRBJ1-4 | TRBV28 | NA | NA | TGTGCCAGCACCTCCGGGGGGGCTAATGAAAAACTGTTTTTT | CASTSGGANEKLFF
13 | TRBJ1-2 | TRBV12-3/TRBV12-4 | NA | TRBD1 | TGTGCCAGCAGCGGGACAGCTAACTATGGCTACACCTTC | CASSGTANYGYTF
14 | TRBJ1-4 | TRBV4-1 | NA | NA | TGCGCCAGCAGCCAAGAGGCAGCCCGGGAGAAACTGTTTTTT | CASSQEAAREKLFF
12 | TRBJ1-1 | TRBV28 | NA | NA | TGTGCCAGCAGTGTAGGGGGGGCTGAAGCTTTCTTT | CASSVGGAEAFF